This entry is about one T cell receptor beta chain. The antigen is not known. V gave up 4 bases and J gave up 6 bases, with 13 bases separating them. The length of the CDR3 is 13 residues. In germline, CDR1 is SGHDT, CDR2 YYEEEE. The sample is drawn from a study of OX40 agonist ivuxolimab in advanced cancers. Study information: With a range of about 20 to 79, age averaged roughly 60 years, and 65% to 85% were male. Partial responses occurred in three patients (one hepatocellular carcinoma, two cutaneous melanoma). General study points: Researchers report that CD8+ T cells had, on average, more expanded clones than CD4+. Blood T cells, both CD4+ and CD8+, expanded clonally by week 6 at 0.1 to 3.0 mg/kg.

Profiling relied on immunoSEQ multiplex PCR, and the TCRdb table lists in-frame clones only, not all of them. The sample carries roughly 80,000 clones, around 86% recorded once. The receptor was derived from an adult with an advanced solid tumor such as melanoma, head and neck, liver or kidney cancer. The specimen comprised CD4+ or CD8+ T cells sorted from blood, sampled in a trial of the OX40 agonist ivuxolimab. This chain joins TRBV5-6 and TRBJ1-2; the D is unclear. Here the CDR3 DNA reads TGTGCCAGCAGCGTGGTGGCAGGCAATGGCTACACCTTC. Protein product: CASSVVAGNGYTF. The whole variable domain, filled in from reference TRBV5-6 and TRBJ1-2, reads DAGVTQSPTHLIKTRGQQVTLRCSPKSGHDTVSWYQQALGQGPQFIFQYYEEEERQRGNFPDRFSGHQFPNYSSELNVNALLLGDSALYLCASSVVAGNGYTFGSGTRLTVV.